This T cell receptor (beta chain) came from a study of ipilimumab plus nivolumab after autologous stem cell transplantation. The CDR3 covers 12 residues. V was cut by 4 bases and J by 2 bases, with 4 bases left in between. Germline assignment: CDR1 LNHDA and CDR2 SQIVND (reference sequence). Some clones are missing from TCRdb's copy, which holds only in-frame ones; the method was immunoSEQ multiplex PCR. In the table there are some 9,300 clones, almost 70% of which are singletons. The chain is built from TRBV19 and TRBJ2-3, with D hard to call. Source: PBMCs, taken in a trial of ipilimumab plus nivolumab as post-transplant consolidation. The TCR originated in a female donor with multiple myeloma. CDR3 DNA: TGTGCCAGTAGTAGAGACACAGATACGCAGTATTTT. The encoded protein is CASSRDTDTQYF.